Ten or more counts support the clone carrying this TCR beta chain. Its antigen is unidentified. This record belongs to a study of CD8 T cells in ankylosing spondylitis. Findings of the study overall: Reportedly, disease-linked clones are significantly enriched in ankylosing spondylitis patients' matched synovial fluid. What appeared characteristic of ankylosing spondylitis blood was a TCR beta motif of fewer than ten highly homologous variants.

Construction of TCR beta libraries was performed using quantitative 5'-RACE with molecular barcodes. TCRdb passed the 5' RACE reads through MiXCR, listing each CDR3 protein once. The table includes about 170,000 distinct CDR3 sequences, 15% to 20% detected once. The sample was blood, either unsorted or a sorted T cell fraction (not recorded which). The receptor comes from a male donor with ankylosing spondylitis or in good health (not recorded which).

CDR3: CASTGQTSYEQYF. Here the CDR3 DNA reads TGCGCCAGCACGGGACAGACATCCTACGAGCAGTACTTC. The chain carries TRBV10-2 and TRBJ2-7, with TRBD1 matching over 7 bases. V dropped 7 bases and J dropped 1; count of bases not matched to a gene: 4. Looked up from germline, CDR1 is WSHSY and CDR2 is SAAADI. CDR3 length: 13 amino acids.